A single sample gave rise to the 9 T cell receptor beta chains below, sequenced in a study of OX40 agonist ivuxolimab in advanced cancers. Clones were sequenced by immunoSEQ multiplex PCR, and TCRdb holds only the in-frame ones, with some missing. The sample contains about 62,000 clones, 85% of which appear only once. The input for sequencing was CD4+ or CD8+ T cells sorted from blood, taken in a trial of the OX40 agonist ivuxolimab. These receptor sequences come from an adult with an advanced solid tumor such as melanoma, head and neck, liver or kidney cancer.

The gene calls are TRBV28 and TRBJ1-2; unclear D gene. Germline-derived CDR1 and CDR2 are MDHEN and SYDVKM. V was shortened by 1 base and J by 4 bases, with 7 bases between the two germline ends. This CDR3 contains 13 residues. This chain's CDR3 is CASSLFGSYGYTF. The CDR3 DNA follows: TGTGCCAGCAGTTTATTCGGCTCCTATGGCTACACCTTC.

The chain has TRBV2 and TRBJ2-1; 11 nucleotides match TRBD2. Germline-derived CDR1 and CDR2 are SNHLY and FYNNEI. Trimming at V came to 2 bases and at J to 8 bases, leaving 5 bases not matched to a gene. The CDR3 has 15 amino acids. The CDR3 sequence is CASSERLAGFDEQFF. CDR3 bases: TGTGCCAGCAGTGAAAGACTAGCGGGGTTCGATGAGCAGTTCTTC.

The chain joins TRBV5-5 to TRBJ2-7; D unresolved. The V end was cut by 1 base, the J end by 1 base, with 3 bases between. Germline V gives CDR1 SGHKS, CDR2 YYEKEE (reference sequence). The CDR3 is 12 amino acids. CDR3 sequence: CASSLTSYEQYF. The CDR3 DNA is TGTGCCAGCAGCTTGACATCCTACGAGCAGTACTTC.

The V gene is TRBV19, the J gene TRBJ1-5; TRBD1 aligns across 7 bases. V lost 5 bases, J lost 6 bases, and 7 bases stayed unmatched. The CDR3 length is 14 residues. The germline V gene encodes CDR1 LNHDA and CDR2 SQIVND (reference sequence). This chain's CDR3 is CASSLGRGLQPQHF. The DNA for the CDR3 is TGTGCCAGTAGTCTCGGGAGGGGGCTTCAGCCCCAGCATTTT.

V is TRBV29-1 and J is TRBJ2-1; perhaps TRBD1 as D (6 bases). CDR1 SQVTM and CDR2 ANQGSEA come from the germline V gene. There are 15 residues in the CDR3. V lost 1 base, J lost 4 bases, and 14 bases lay in between. The CDR3 bases are TGCAGCGTTGAAGTTCCCGAGGGGGTGTACAATGAGCAGTTCTTC. Encoded protein: CSVEVPEGVYNEQFF.

This clone came up a few times. The V call is TRBV4-1, the J call TRBJ1-1; D call uncertain. Trimming stripped 0 bases from V and 4 bases from J, with 6 bases between. The CDR3 totals 13 residues. Germline assignment: CDR1 MGHRA and CDR2 YSYEKL. CDR3 region: CASSQDLTTEAFF. The CDR3 DNA is TGCGCCAGCAGCCAAGATTTAACCACTGAAGCTTTCTTT.

The chain has TRBV9 and TRBJ2-3; 9 bases are a match to TRBD2. Unmatched junction bases numbered 7, after V lost 2 bases and J lost 3 bases. This CDR3 comprises 16 residues. CDR1 and CDR2 from the germline V gene are SGDLS and YYNGEE. The CDR3 coding sequence is TGTGCCAGCAGCGTCAGGGTTAGCGGGAGTACAGATACGCAGTATTTT. Protein: CASSVRVSGSTDTQYF.

This chain uses TRBV6-4 with TRBJ2-2; D may be TRBD1 or TRBD2 (10 bases each). The germline CDR1 and CDR2 sequences are MRHNA and SNTAGT. V shed 10 bases and J shed 8 bases, with 35 bases lying between them. The CDR3 covers 19 residues. In DNA form, the CDR3 reads TGTGCCACCACAGCCCGGGACAGGGGTCTAGCGGGAGAATCTGGGGAGCTGTTTTTT. It codes for CATTARDRGLAGESGELFF.

This clone was counted between two and nine times. This chain connects TRBV7-9 to TRBJ1-5; D is possibly TRBD1 (5 bases). The germline V gene has CDR1 SEHNR and CDR2 FQNEAQ (reference sequence). Trimming took 3 bases from V and 6 from J, leaving 6 bases between them. The CDR3 is 12 residues long. The CDR3 DNA follows: TGTGCCAGCAGCTTGGACACTCAGCCCCAGCATTTT. This translates into CASSLDTQPQHF.